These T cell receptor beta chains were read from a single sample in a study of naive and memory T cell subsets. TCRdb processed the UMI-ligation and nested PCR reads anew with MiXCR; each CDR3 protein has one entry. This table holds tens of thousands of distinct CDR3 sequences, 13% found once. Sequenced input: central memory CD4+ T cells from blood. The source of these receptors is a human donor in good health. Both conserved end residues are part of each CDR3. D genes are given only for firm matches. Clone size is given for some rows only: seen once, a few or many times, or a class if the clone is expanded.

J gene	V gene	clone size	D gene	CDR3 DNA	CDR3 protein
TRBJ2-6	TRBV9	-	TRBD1	TGTGCCAGCAGCCCCCGACAGGGGGTGGGCTCTGGGGCCAACGTCCTGACTTTC	CASSPRQGVGSGANVLTF
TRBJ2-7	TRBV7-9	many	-	TGTGCCAGCAGCTCACGGACACCCGAGCAGTACTTC	CASSSRTPEQYF
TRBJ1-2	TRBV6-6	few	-	TGTGCCAGCAGTATAATACCCCCATCCGGATCGGTAATCTATGGCTACACCTTC	CASSIIPPSGSVIYGYTF
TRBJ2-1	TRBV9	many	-	TGTGCCAGCAGCGTAGCCTCCCGAAATGAGCAGTTCTTC	CASSVASRNEQFF
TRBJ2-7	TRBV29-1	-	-	TGCAGCGTTGTTCTGCAAGCGGAGGAGCAGTACTTC	CSVVLQAEEQYF
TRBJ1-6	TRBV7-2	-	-	TGTGCCAGCAGCTTAGCCCTTACAGCCAACACAAATTCACCCCTCCACTTT	CASSLALTANTNSPLHF
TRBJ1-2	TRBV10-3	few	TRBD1	TGTGCCATCAGTGAGCCGGACAGGGGGATCTATGGCTACACCTTC	CAISEPDRGIYGYTF
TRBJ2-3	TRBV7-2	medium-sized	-	TGTGCCAGCAGCTTTCGACCTTCCACAGATACGCAGTATTTT	CASSFRPSTDTQYF
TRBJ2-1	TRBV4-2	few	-	TGTGCCAGCAGCCAAGCGGAGGACGGAGTGTACAATGAGCAGTTCTTC	CASSQAEDGVYNEQFF
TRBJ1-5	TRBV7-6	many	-	TGTGCCAGCAGCTTAGGTCGCGATCAGCCCCAGCATTTT	CASSLGRDQPQHF
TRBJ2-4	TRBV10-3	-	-	TGTGCCATCAGTGAGTCGTTGGGGCAAGTAGCCAAAAACATTCAGTACTTC	CAISESLGQVAKNIQYF
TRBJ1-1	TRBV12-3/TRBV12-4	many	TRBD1	TGTGCCAGCAGCCTCAGGGGGCTGGCTGAAGCTTTCTTT	CASSLRGLAEAFF
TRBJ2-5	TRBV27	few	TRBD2	TGTGCCAGCAGTTTCAGAGGTGGACTAGCGGGAGGCGCAGAGACCCAGTACTTC	CASSFRGGLAGGAETQYF
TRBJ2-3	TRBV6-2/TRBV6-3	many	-	TGTGCCAGCAGCCTACCCGTGGGTACGCAGTATTTT	CASSLPVGTQYF
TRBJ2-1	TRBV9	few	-	TGTGCCAGCAGCGCATCCGTGGGGGCCGAGCAGTTCTTC	CASSASVGAEQFF
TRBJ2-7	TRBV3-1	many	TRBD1	TGTGCCAGCAGACAACAGGGGCCCGGCGAGCAGTACTTC	CASRQQGPGEQYF
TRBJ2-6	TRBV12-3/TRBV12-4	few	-	TGTGCCAGCAGGGGACCATACTCTGGGGCCAACGTCCTGACTTTC	CASRGPYSGANVLTF
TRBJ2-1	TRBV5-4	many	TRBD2	TGTGCCAGCAGCTTGGCCCGCGGGAGGGCCAACAATGAGCAGTTCTTC	CASSLARGRANNEQFF
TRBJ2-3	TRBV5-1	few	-	TGCGCCAGCAGCGAACTTATCACAGATACGCAGTATTTT	CASSELITDTQYF
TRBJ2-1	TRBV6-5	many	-	TGTGCCAGCAATAAATGGGGGGCGGTCAATGAGCAGTTCTTC	CASNKWGAVNEQFF
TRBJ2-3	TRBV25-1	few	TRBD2	TGTGCCAGCAGTGTAGCGGGTCTAAGCACAGATACGCAGTATTTT	CASSVAGLSTDTQYF
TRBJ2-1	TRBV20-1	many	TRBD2	TGCAGTGCTAGGGATACTAGCGGGAGGGCCGATGAGCAGTTCTTC	CSARDTSGRADEQFF
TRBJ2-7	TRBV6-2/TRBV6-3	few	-	TGTGCCAGCAAGAAACCGGGACAAAGCTACGAGCAGTACTTC	CASKKPGQSYEQYF
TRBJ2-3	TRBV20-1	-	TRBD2	TGCAGTGCTAGAGATACGACTAGCGGGATCTTAGATACGCAGTATTTT	CSARDTTSGILDTQYF
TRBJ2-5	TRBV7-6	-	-	TGTGCCAGCAGCCGCGCCGGGACCCAGTACTTC	CASSRAGTQYF
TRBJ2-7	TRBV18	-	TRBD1	TGTGCCAGCTCACCCGGGACAGGGGGCAACGAGCAGTACTTC	CASSPGTGGNEQYF
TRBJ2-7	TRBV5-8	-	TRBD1	TGTGCCAGCAGCTTGGAAGGGACAGGGGCCTTCGAGCAGTACTTC	CASSLEGTGAFEQYF
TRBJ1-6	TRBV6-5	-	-	TGTGCCAGCAGATTAAGGGGCTCCTATAATTCACCCCTCCACTTT	CASRLRGSYNSPLHF
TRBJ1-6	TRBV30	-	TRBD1	TGTGCCTGGAGTGTACAGGGGACAGGGCGTTCACCCCTCCACTTT	CAWSVQGTGRSPLHF
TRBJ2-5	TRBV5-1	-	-	TGCGCCAGCAGCTTGGAGTTTGAAGAGACCCAGTACTTC	CASSLEFEETQYF
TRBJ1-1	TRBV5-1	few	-	TGCGCCAGCAGCTTATGGACAGCTATGAACACTGAAGCTTTCTTT	CASSLWTAMNTEAFF
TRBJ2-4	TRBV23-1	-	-	TGCGCCAGCAGTCAATCAGGGACCGGTCACCCTTCCAAAAACATTCAGTACTTC	CASSQSGTGHPSKNIQYF
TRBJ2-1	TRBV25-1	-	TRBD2	TGTGCCAGCAGTGCAGCCTCACTAGCGGGAGATCTCAATGAGCAGTTCTTC	CASSAASLAGDLNEQFF
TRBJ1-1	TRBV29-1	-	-	TGCAGCGTTGCCCCAGGGACTGTGAACACTGAAGCTTTCTTT	CSVAPGTVNTEAFF
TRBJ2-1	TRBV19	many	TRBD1	TGTGCCAGTACCTCCCTGGGACAGGGTCCTTACAATGAGCAGTTCTTC	CASTSLGQGPYNEQFF
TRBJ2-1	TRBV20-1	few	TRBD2	TGCAGTGCTAGAGATGTAGCGGGAGGCTTCAATGAGCAGTTCTTC	CSARDVAGGFNEQFF
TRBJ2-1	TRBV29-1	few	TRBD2	TGCAGCGTTGATAGAGGAAGGACTAGCGGGTACAATGAGCAGTTCTTC	CSVDRGRTSGYNEQFF
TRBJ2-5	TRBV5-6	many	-	TGTGCCAGCAGCTTGTCGGGGGTGGAGGAGACCCAGTACTTC	CASSLSGVEETQYF
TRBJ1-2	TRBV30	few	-	TGTGCCTGGAGCCCAACGCGTGGCTACACCTTC	CAWSPTRGYTF
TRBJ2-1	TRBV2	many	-	TGTGCCAGCAGCAGGACAGACAATGAGCAGTTCTTC	CASSRTDNEQFF
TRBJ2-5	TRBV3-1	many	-	TGTGCCAGCAGCCTCTCCGGGAGTGTCCGTCAAGAGACCCAGTACTTC	CASSLSGSVRQETQYF
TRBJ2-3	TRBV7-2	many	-	TGTGCCAGCAGAGAGACGGGTTATACGCAGTATTTT	CASRETGYTQYF
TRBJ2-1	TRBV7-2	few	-	TGTGCCAGCAGCTTAATGCCAGACCTCAATGAGCAGTTCTTC	CASSLMPDLNEQFF
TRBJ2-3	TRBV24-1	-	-	TGTGCCACCAGTGATTCGACTAGTGCAGATACGCAGTATTTT	CATSDSTSADTQYF
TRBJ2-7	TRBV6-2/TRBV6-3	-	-	TGTGCCAGCCGGTTGCAGTACAACTACGAGCAGTACTTC	CASRLQYNYEQYF
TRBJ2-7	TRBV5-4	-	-	TGTGCCAGCAGCTTGGGCGGGGTAAGCTCCTACGAGCAGTACTTC	CASSLGGVSSYEQYF
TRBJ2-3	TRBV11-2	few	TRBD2	TGTGCCAGCAGCTTAGATGCCGGGACTAGCGGGAGACGAGATACGCAGTATTTT	CASSLDAGTSGRRDTQYF
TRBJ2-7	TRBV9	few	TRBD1	TGTGCCAGCAGCGTAGCCCCGGGACAGGGAGAAAGGCAGTACTTC	CASSVAPGQGERQYF
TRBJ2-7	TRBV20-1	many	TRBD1	TGCAGTGCTCCCGGGACAGTGGGTTGGGAGCAGTACTTC	CSAPGTVGWEQYF
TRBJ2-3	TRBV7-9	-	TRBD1	TGTGCCAGCAGCACCGGGACAGGGCCAGATACGCAGTATTTT	CASSTGTGPDTQYF
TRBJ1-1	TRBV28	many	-	TGTGCCAGCAGCGAGAGGGACACTGAAGCTTTCTTT	CASSERDTEAFF
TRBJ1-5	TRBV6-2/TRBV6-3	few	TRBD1	TGTGCCAGCACCGCAACAGGGGGCCCTAATCAGCCCCAGCATTTT	CASTATGGPNQPQHF
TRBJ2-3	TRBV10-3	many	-	TGTGCCATCGCGGCGGGTACAGATACGCAGTATTTT	CAIAAGTDTQYF
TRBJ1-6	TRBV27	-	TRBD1	TGTGCCAGCAGCCGGGGACAGGGGGCATTTAGTTCACCCCTCCACTTT	CASSRGQGAFSSPLHF
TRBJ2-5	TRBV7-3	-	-	TGTGCCAGCAGCTTCCTACGAGAGACCCAGTACTTC	CASSFLRETQYF
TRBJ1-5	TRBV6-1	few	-	TGTGCCAGCAGTGAAGGGGGGGGGAACCCTCAGCCCCAGCATTTT	CASSEGGGNPQPQHF
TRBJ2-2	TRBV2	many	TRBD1	TGTGCCAGCAGTGGGACAGGGTGGACCGGGGAGCTGTTTTTT	CASSGTGWTGELFF